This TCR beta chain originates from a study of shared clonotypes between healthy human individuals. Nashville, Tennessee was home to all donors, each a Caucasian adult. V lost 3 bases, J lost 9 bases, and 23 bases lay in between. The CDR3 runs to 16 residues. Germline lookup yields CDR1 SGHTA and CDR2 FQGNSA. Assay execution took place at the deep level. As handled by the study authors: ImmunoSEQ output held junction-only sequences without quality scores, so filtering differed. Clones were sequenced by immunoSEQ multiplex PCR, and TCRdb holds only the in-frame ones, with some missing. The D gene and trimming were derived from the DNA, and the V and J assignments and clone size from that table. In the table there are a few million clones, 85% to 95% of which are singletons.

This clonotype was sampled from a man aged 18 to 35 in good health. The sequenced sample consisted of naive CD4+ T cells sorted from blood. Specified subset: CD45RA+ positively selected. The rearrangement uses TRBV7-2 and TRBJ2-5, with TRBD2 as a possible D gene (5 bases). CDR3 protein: CASSFRVNAGEVSQYF. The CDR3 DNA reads TGTGCCAGCAGCTTCCGCGTGAACGCCGGGGAAGTTTCCCAGTACTTC.